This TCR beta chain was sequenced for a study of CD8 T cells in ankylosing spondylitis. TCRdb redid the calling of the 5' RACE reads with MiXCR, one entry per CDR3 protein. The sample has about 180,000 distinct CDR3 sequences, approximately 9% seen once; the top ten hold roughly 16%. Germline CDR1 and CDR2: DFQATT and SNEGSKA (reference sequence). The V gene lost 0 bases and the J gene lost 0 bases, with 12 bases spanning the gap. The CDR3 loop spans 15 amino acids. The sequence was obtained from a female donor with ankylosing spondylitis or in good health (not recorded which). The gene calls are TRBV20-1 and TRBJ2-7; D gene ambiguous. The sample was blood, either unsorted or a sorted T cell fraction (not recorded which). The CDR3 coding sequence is TGCAGTGCTAGAGATAGGGCAGCCTCCTCCTACGAGCAGTACTTC. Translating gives CSARDRAASSYEQYF.